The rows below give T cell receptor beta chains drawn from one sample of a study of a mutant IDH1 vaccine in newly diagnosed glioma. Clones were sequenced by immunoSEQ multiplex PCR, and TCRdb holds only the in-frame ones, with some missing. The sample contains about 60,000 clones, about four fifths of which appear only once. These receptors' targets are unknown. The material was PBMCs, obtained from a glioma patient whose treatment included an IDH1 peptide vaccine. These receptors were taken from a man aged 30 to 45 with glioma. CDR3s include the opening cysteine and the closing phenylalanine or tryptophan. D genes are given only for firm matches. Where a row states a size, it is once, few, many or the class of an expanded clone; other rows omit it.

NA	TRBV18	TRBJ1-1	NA	TGTGCCAGCTCACCATCAGGGGTGAACACTGAAGCTTTCTTT	CASSPSGVNTEAFF
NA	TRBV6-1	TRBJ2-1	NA	TGTGCCAGCAGTGAATCCCCCTACTCCTACAATGAGCAGTTCTTC	CASSESPYSYNEQFF
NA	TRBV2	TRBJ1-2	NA	TGTGCCAGCGCTCATTCGACGACGGTCAACTATGGCTACACCTTC	CASAHSTTVNYGYTF
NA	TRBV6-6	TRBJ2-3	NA	TGTGCCAGCAGCCCCCGGGACTCCACAGATACGCAGTATTTT	CASSPRDSTDTQYF
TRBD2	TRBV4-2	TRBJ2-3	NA	TGTGCCAGCAGCCAAGGTGCTAGCGGGGGCCCCAGCGATACGCAGTATTTT	CASSQGASGGPSDTQYF
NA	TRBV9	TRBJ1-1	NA	TGTGCCAGCAGGCCCTCCTGGACGGCGAACACTGAAGCTTTCTTT	CASRPSWTANTEAFF
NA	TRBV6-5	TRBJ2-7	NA	TGTGCCAGCAGTTACTATCGGGTCCGGGGGGCGGTCGAGCAGTACTTC	CASSYYRVRGAVEQYF
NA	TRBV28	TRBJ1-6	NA	TGTGCCAGCAGAGATCGACGGAATAATTCACCCCTCCACTTT	CASRDRRNNSPLHF
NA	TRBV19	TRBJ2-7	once	TGTGCCAGTAGATCGGCGGAGACCTACGAGCAGTACTTC	CASRSAETYEQYF
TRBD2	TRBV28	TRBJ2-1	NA	TGTGCCAGCAGTTTGGGTGGCGGGAGCTCCTACAATGAGCAGTTCTTC	CASSLGGGSSYNEQFF
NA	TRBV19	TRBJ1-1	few	TGTGCCAGCGGGTATTTAGGATCTGAAGCTTTCTTT	CASGYLGSEAFF
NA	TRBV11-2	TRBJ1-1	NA	TGTGCCAGCAGCTTAGACCCACAGATGAACACTGAAGCTTTCTTT	CASSLDPQMNTEAFF